A selection of T cell receptor beta chains follows, all from one sample in a study of blood T cell repertoires in COVID-19. TCRdb's table, derived via immunoSEQ multiplex PCR, lists solely in-frame clones and lacks some. Of 150,000 to 200,000 clones in the sample, 65% to 90% were seen once. The specimen was peripheral blood. The receptors originated from a man aged 45 to 65 with active or convalescent COVID-19. The CDR3 runs from the conserved cysteine through the conserved F or W. A D gene is named only where the DNA matches it firmly. Clone size is shown for a subset of rows, as once, few, many or a class of expanded clone.

j_call | v_call | clone_size | d_call | cdr3_aa | cdr3_nt
TRBJ1-1 | TRBV6-4 | . | . | CASSESIGTEAFF | TGTGCCAGCAGTGAGAGCATCGGCACTGAAGCTTTCTTT
TRBJ2-7 | TRBV10-1 | . | . | CASSETTDYEQYF | TGCGCCAGCAGTGAGACGACAGATTACGAGCAGTACTTC
TRBJ1-2 | TRBV18 | . | TRBD1 | CASSQDRTPVYGYTF | TGTGCCAGCTCACAGGACAGGACCCCAGTTTATGGCTACACCTTC
TRBJ1-1 | TRBV4-2 | once | . | CASSHPSGGQNTEAFF | TGTGCCAGCAGCCACCCGTCAGGTGGGCAGAACACTGAAGCTTTCTTT
TRBJ1-2 | TRBV5-6 | . | . | CASSLRQANYGYTF | TGTGCCAGCAGCTTGCGTCAGGCCAACTATGGCTACACCTTC
TRBJ1-1 | TRBV7-3 | . | TRBD1 | CASSGGQGSTEAFF | TGTGCCAGCAGCGGGGGACAGGGATCGACTGAAGCTTTCTTT
TRBJ1-1 | TRBV5-4 | . | . | CASSLVQANTEAFF | TGTGCCAGCAGCTTGGTTCAGGCGAACACTGAAGCTTTCTTT
TRBJ1-6 | TRBV14 | . | TRBD1 | CASSQEWGTGRNNSPLHF | TGTGCCAGCAGCCAAGAATGGGGGACAGGCCGAAATAATTCACCCCTCCACTTT
TRBJ2-2 | TRBV10-2 | . | . | CASSESPILNTGELFF | TGCGCCAGCAGTGAATCCCCTATCCTGAACACCGGGGAGCTGTTTTTT
TRBJ2-3 | TRBV2 | once | . | CASNRLGGGGTDTQYF | TGTGCCAGCAATCGCCTCGGGGGAGGGGGGACCGATACGCAGTATTTT
TRBJ1-2 | TRBV28 | . | TRBD1 | CASSSGWYRGEGGYTF | TGTGCCAGCAGCTCCGGGTGGTACAGGGGAGAGGGTGGCTACACCTTC
TRBJ2-7 | TRBV20-1 | . | . | CSATVTQEQYF | TGCAGTGCTACTGTAACCCAGGAGCAGTACTTC
TRBJ1-1 | TRBV19 | . | . | CASSSGYGGTEAFF | TGTGCCAGTAGTTCAGGGTATGGTGGCACTGAAGCTTTCTTT
TRBJ1-5 | TRBV19 | . | TRBD1 | CASSQTGGNQPQHF | TGTGCCAGTAGCCAAACAGGGGGCAATCAGCCCCAGCATTTT
TRBJ2-5 | TRBV28 | once | . | CASSLQGYQETQYF | TGTGCCAGCAGTTTGCAGGGGTACCAAGAGACCCAGTACTTC
TRBJ1-5 | TRBV19 | . | . | CASKSYRVDSNQPQHF | TGTGCCAGTAAGTCCTACAGGGTAGACAGCAATCAGCCCCAGCATTTT
TRBJ1-2 | TRBV2 | . | TRBD1 | CASSEQGEVGYGYTF | TGTGCCAGCAGTGAACAGGGGGAGGTTGGCTATGGCTACACCTTC
TRBJ2-3 | TRBV7-2 | . | . | CASEARGADTQYF | TGTGCCAGCGAGGCTAGGGGTGCAGATACGCAGTATTTT
TRBJ1-3 | TRBV28 | . | . | CASSLGGANRRGNTIYF | TGTGCCAGCAGTTTGGGTGGGGCAAACCGGCGGGGAAACACCATATATTTT
TRBJ2-1 | TRBV3-1/TRBV3-2 | . | TRBD2 | CASRTGTSGNEQFF | TGTGCCAGCAGGACCGGGACTAGCGGAAATGAGCAGTTCTTC
TRBJ2-7 | TRBV5-1 | . | . | CASSFGTGIHEQYF | TGCGCCAGCAGCTTTGGAACAGGGATCCACGAGCAGTACTTC
TRBJ2-3 | TRBV19 | few | . | CAVAGLGTDTQYF | TGTGCAGTGGCGGGGCTAGGGACAGATACGCAGTATTTT
TRBJ1-1 | TRBV11-1 | few | . | CASSPPWEEMNTEAFF | TGTGCCAGCAGCCCCCCATGGGAGGAAATGAACACTGAAGCTTTCTTT
TRBJ2-1 | TRBV15 | . | TRBD2 | CATSRPGTNNEQFF | TGTGCCACCAGCAGGCCAGGGACTAACAATGAGCAGTTCTTC
TRBJ1-1 | TRBV11-3 | . | . | CASSRGGVNTEAFF | TGTGCCAGCAGCCGGGGGGGAGTGAACACTGAAGCTTTCTTT
TRBJ1-1 | TRBV6-5 | . | . | CASSQMNTEAFF | TGTGCCAGCAGTCAAATGAACACTGAAGCTTTCTTT
TRBJ1-3 | TRBV4-3 | . | . | CASSQDWGPGNTIYF | TGCGCCAGCAGCCAAGATTGGGGGCCTGGAAACACCATATATTTT
TRBJ2-7 | TRBV7-9 | . | TRBD2 | CASSHGTSGRNEQYF | TGTGCCAGCAGCCATGGGACTAGCGGGAGGAACGAGCAGTACTTC
TRBJ1-1 | TRBV9 | . | TRBD1 | CASSEEGQGETEAFF | TGTGCCAGCAGCGAAGAGGGACAGGGGGAAACTGAAGCTTTCTTT
TRBJ1-5 | TRBV19 | . | TRBD1 | CASSAGTVNQPQHF | TGTGCCAGTAGTGCCGGGACAGTCAATCAGCCCCAGCATTTT
TRBJ2-1 | TRBV19 | once | TRBD2 | CASSGGSGSLAEQFF | TGTGCCAGTAGTGGTGGTAGCGGGAGTTTGGCTGAGCAGTTCTTC
TRBJ2-5 | TRBV5-1 | . | . | CASSLQGGGETQYF | TGCGCCAGCAGCCTACAGGGGGGAGGGGAGACCCAGTACTTC
TRBJ2-5 | TRBV18 | . | TRBD2 | CAFGGGLGETQYF | TGTGCCTTCGGCGGGGGGCTAGGGGAGACCCAGTACTTC
TRBJ2-5 | TRBV2 | . | TRBD1 | CASSELGQIQETQYF | TGTGCCAGCAGTGAATTGGGACAGATCCAAGAGACCCAGTACTTC
TRBJ1-1 | TRBV27 | . | . | CASCKWGSVAFF | TGTGCCAGCTGCAAATGGGGCAGCGTAGCTTTCTTT
TRBJ1-1 | TRBV7-2 | . | TRBD1 | CASSQTVAGTGRDTEAFF | TGTGCCAGCAGCCAAACTGTTGCCGGGACAGGGAGAGACACTGAAGCTTTCTTT
TRBJ1-2 | TRBV6-2/TRBV6-3 | . | . | CASSYSIQDGYTF | TGTGCCAGCAGTTACTCGATTCAGGATGGCTACACCTTC
TRBJ1-1 | TRBV6-4 | . | . | CAILPVPHIPEAFF | TGTGCCATCCTTCCAGTACCACATATACCTGAAGCTTTCTTT
TRBJ2-7 | TRBV19 | . | . | CASSIQGYEQYF | TGTGCCAGTAGTATTCAGGGCTACGAGCAGTACTTC
TRBJ1-1 | TRBV14 | few | TRBD1 | CASSLSRGLGTEAFF | TGTGCCAGCAGCCTGTCCAGGGGGCTTGGAACTGAAGCTTTCTTT
TRBJ2-7 | TRBV7-2 | . | . | CASNSPRGSYEQYF | TGTGCCAGCAACTCCCCGCGGGGCTCCTACGAGCAGTACTTC
TRBJ2-7 | TRBV6-5 | . | . | CASSYGNYEQYF | TGTGCCAGCAGTTATGGCAACTACGAGCAGTACTTC
TRBJ1-1 | TRBV14 | . | . | CASSQSQGKGGGEAFF | TGTGCCAGCAGCCAATCCCAGGGGAAGGGTGGTGGTGAAGCTTTCTTT
TRBJ1-4 | TRBV2 | once | TRBD1 | CASSEGQGDVEKLFF | TGTGCCAGCAGTGAAGGACAGGGAGACGTTGAAAAACTGTTTTTT
TRBJ1-6 | TRBV7-2 | . | TRBD1 | CASSLWPGGYSYNSPLHF | TGTGCCAGCAGCTTATGGCCAGGGGGGTATTCCTATAATTCACCCCTCCACTTT
TRBJ1-2 | TRBV6-2/TRBV6-3 | . | TRBD1 | CASSYPGTGATNYGYTF | TGTGCCAGCAGTTACCCCGGGACAGGGGCGACTAACTATGGCTACACCTTC
TRBJ1-1 | TRBV5-5 | . | TRBD1 | CASSWGQNKNTEAFF | TGTGCCAGCAGCTGGGGACAGAACAAGAACACTGAAGCTTTCTTT
TRBJ1-1 | TRBV3-1/TRBV3-2 | . | TRBD1 | CASSPPGQVNTEAFF | TGTGCCAGCAGCCCTCCGGGACAGGTGAACACTGAAGCTTTCTTT
TRBJ2-5 | TRBV30 | once | . | CAWSTVYGTQYF | TGTGCCTGGAGTACGGTCTATGGGACCCAGTACTTC
TRBJ2-5 | TRBV19 | . | TRBD1 | CASSTQGQAHGGTQYF | TGTGCCAGTAGTACCCAAGGACAGGCCCACGGAGGGACCCAGTACTTC